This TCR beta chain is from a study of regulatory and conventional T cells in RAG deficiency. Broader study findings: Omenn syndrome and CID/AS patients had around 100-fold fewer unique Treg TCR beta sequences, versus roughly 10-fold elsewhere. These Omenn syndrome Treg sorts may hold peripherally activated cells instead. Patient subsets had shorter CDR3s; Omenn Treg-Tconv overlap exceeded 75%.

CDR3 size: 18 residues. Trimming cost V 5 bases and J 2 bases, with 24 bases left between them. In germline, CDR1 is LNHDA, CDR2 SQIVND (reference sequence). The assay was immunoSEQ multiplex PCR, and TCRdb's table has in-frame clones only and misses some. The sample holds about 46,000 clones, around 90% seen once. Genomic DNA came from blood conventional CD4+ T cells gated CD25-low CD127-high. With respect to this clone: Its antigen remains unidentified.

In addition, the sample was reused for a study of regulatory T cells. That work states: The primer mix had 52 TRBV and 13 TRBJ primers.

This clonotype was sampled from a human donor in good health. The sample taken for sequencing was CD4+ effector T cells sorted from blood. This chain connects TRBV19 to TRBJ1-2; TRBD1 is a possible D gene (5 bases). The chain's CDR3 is CASSRSSAGAYSNYGYTF. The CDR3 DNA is TGTGCCAGTAGTCGTTCCTCTGCCGGGGCGTATTCGAACTATGGCTACACCTTC.